Following are 21 T cell receptor beta chains from one sample sequenced in a study of cytomegalovirus exposure and HLA in healthy donors. Primers included in the PCR were 60 Vbeta and 13 Jbeta primers. The data were produced by immunoSEQ multiplex PCR, yet TCRdb's version contains in-frame clones alone and is incomplete. The table records 160,000 or so clones, roughly 80% of them present only once. Specimen: PBMCs. All receptors come from a woman aged 25 to 39 in good health and CMV-seropositive.

This rearrangement joins TRBV5-1 to TRBJ2-3, with D perhaps TRBD2 (6 bases). Trimming removed 4 bases from V and 2 bases from J, with 11 bases in between. Per the germline V gene, CDR1 is SGHRS and CDR2 is YFSETQ. The CDR3 loop spans 14 amino acids. The CDR3 loop is CASSPGLNTDTQYF. In DNA form, the CDR3 reads TGCGCCAGCAGCCCGGGACTTAACACAGATACGCAGTATTTT.

This chain uses TRBV5-5 with TRBJ1-3; 8 bases match TRBD1. The CDR3 loop spans 15 amino acids. CDR1 is SGHKS and CDR2 is YYEKEE in the germline V gene (reference sequence). Germline trimming cut 4 bases from V and 2 bases from J; bases unmatched to any gene: 5. CDR3 nucleotide sequence: TGTGCCAGCAGCGTACAGGGGGGCACTGGAAACACCATATATTTT. It is translated as CASSVQGGTGNTIYF. The full variable domain, rest sourced from reference TRBV5-5 and TRBJ1-3, is DAGVTQSPTHLIKTRGQQVTLRCSPISGHKSVSWYQQVLGQGPQFIFQYYEKEERGRGNFPDRFSARQFPNYSSELNVNALLLGDSALYLCASSVQGGTGNTIYFGEGSWLTVV.

The rearrangement joins TRBV5-1 to TRBJ1-1; 9 bases line up with TRBD1. This CDR3 has 15 residues. Germline loops: CDR1 SGHRS, CDR2 YFSETQ. With 4 bases clipped from V and 4 bases from J, the junction kept 8 bases outside the gene matches. The CDR3 DNA reads TGCGCCAGCAGCGAATACAGGGGGCGCAGCACTGAAGCTTTCTTT. Protein: CASSEYRGRSTEAFF.

The rearrangement links TRBV6-5 to TRBJ1-5; D is perhaps TRBD1 (5 bases). V was pared by 6 bases and J by 2 bases, with 11 bases between. The CDR3 sequence is 14 residues long. Germline V lookup: CDR1 MNHEY, CDR2 SVGAGI. This CDR3 reads CASRRGYGNQPQHF. Here the CDR3 DNA reads TGTGCCAGCAGAAGGGGATACGGCAATCAGCCCCAGCATTTT.

This clone appeared once. CDR3 bases: TGCGCCAGCAGCTTGTCTCTGGCGGGGCATCGCGAGACCCAGTACTTC. Translated, it gives CASSLSLAGHRETQYF. The rearrangement joins TRBV5-1 to TRBJ2-5; perhaps TRBD2 as D (6 bases). The CDR3 covers 16 residues. V was trimmed by 1 base and J by 5 bases, leaving 18 bases between them. CDR1 and CDR2 from the germline V gene are SGHRS and YFSETQ.

The chain uses TRBV7-8 and TRBJ2-5, with TRBD2 identical over 8 bases. The germline V gene has CDR1 SGHVS and CDR2 FQNEAQ. The CDR3 runs to 15 residues. V lost 4 bases, J lost 3 bases, and 7 bases stayed unmatched. CDR3 amino acids: CASSSPSTSEETQYF. The CDR3 DNA follows: TGTGCCAGCAGCTCCCCTTCGACTAGCGAAGAGACCCAGTACTTC.

The chain employs TRBV5-4 and TRBJ1-1; D is perhaps TRBD1 (6 bases). V lost 5 bases, J lost 1 base, and 15 bases lay in between. CDR3 length: 15 amino acids. CDR1 SGHNT and CDR2 YYREEE come from the germline V gene (reference sequence). The CDR3 is CASSIDRTANTEAFF. CDR3 nucleotides: TGTGCCAGCAGTATTGATAGGACAGCGAACACTGAAGCTTTCTTT.

The chain links TRBV29-1 to TRBJ2-7; 11 bases line up with TRBD1. This CDR3 has 14 amino acids. The junction had 9 bases not matched to a gene; V was cut back by 4 bases and J by 7 bases. Germline V CDR1 and CDR2: SQVTM, ANQGSEA. The CDR3 reads CSVAGTGGLEEQYF. The CDR3 nucleotides read TGCAGCGTTGCTGGGACAGGGGGGTTGGAGGAGCAGTACTTC.

V gene TRBV28 combines with J gene TRBJ2-7; 8 nucleotides line up with TRBD1. Germline loops: CDR1 MDHEN, CDR2 SYDVKM. The CDR3 length is 15 residues. Trimming cost V 5 bases and J 6 bases; bases outside gene matches: 12. The CDR3 DNA follows: TGTGCCAGCAGTGTCGCCGGGACAGGAAGGGGCGAGCAGTACTTC. It translates to CASSVAGTGRGEQYF.

This rearrangement joins TRBV7-6 to TRBJ1-5, with D perhaps matching TRBD1 (5 bases). The CDR3 has 14 residues. The germline gives CDR1 SGHVS, CDR2 FNYEAQ. Trimming cost V 1 base and J 5 bases, with 9 bases left between them. In DNA, the CDR3 is TGTGCCAGCAGCTTAGGCGGGGCCTATCAGCCCCAGCATTTT. This gives the protein CASSLGGAYQPQHF. The full variable domain, completed using reference TRBV7-6 and TRBJ1-5, is GAGVSQSPRYKVTKRGQDVALRCDPISGHVSLYWYRQALGQGPEFLTYFNYEAQQDKSGLPNDRFSAERPEGSISTLTIQRTEQRDSAMYRCASSLGGAYQPQHFGDGTRLSIL.

Here the CDR3 DNA reads TGTGCCAGCTGGGGACAGGGGGACAATGAGCAGTTCTTC. Translating gives CASWGQGDNEQFF. J is TRBJ2-1 and V is TRBV6-1; 11 positions match TRBD1. V lost 8 bases to trimming and J lost 5 bases; unmatched junction nucleotides: 2. Germline V gene lookup returns CDR1 MNHNS and CDR2 SASEGT. The CDR3 is 13 amino acids.

This chain joins TRBV4-1 and TRBJ1-2, with 7 bases fitting TRBD1. V gave up 0 bases and J gave up 6 bases; unmatched junction bases: 4. The CDR3 length is 14 residues. Germline V gene lookup returns CDR1 MGHRA and CDR2 YSYEKL. The CDR3 coding sequence is TGCGCCAGCAGCCAAGATCAGGGGGGAGATGGCTACACCTTC. Translation: CASSQDQGGDGYTF.

This chain links TRBV20-1 with TRBJ2-7; D is uncertain. Trimming took 2 bases from V and 3 from J, leaving 5 bases between them. The germline V gene encodes CDR1 DFQATT and CDR2 SNEGSKA (reference sequence). The CDR3 is 11 amino acids. Here the CDR3 reads CSARQYYEQYF. As DNA, the CDR3 is TGCAGTGCTAGACAGTACTACGAGCAGTACTTC.

The chain uses TRBV7-6 and TRBJ1-1, with D perhaps TRBD1 (5 bases). The germline V and J ends were trimmed by 2 bases and 7 bases, with 17 bases remaining between them. CDR3 length: 15 amino acids. CDR1 SGHVS and CDR2 FNYEAQ come from the germline V gene. The CDR3 DNA follows: TGTGCCAGCAGCTTAAAGATCGGGGGAGGAGATGAAGCTTTCTTT. Translated: CASSLKIGGGDEAFF.

V usage is TRBV7-8 and J usage is TRBJ1-4; no clear D gene. The V gene lost 7 bases and the J gene lost 4 bases, with 16 bases spanning the gap. Germline V gene sequence: CDR1 SGHVS, CDR2 FQNEAQ. The CDR3 totals 15 residues. The CDR3 nucleotides read TGTGCCAGCACCAGATTGGGTGGGAGTAATGAAAAACTGTTTTTT. It yields the protein CASTRLGGSNEKLFF.

The chain combines TRBV5-1 with TRBJ2-2; TRBD2 aligns across 14 bases. In germline, CDR1 is SGHRS, CDR2 YFSETQ. This CDR3 spans 17 amino acids. V was clipped by 4 bases and J by 6 bases; unmatched bases: 8. The CDR3 loop is CASSGGTGLAGAGELFF. The CDR3, as DNA: TGCGCCAGCAGCGGCGGAACGGGACTAGCGGGGGCCGGGGAGCTGTTTTTT.

CDR3 sequence: CSVEGGGGIYEQYF. CDR3 coding DNA: TGCAGCGTTGAGGGTGGGGGGGGTATATACGAGCAGTACTTC. The chain recombines TRBV29-1 with TRBJ2-7; 7 bases align to TRBD2. This CDR3 is built from 14 residues. Germline V lookup: CDR1 SQVTM, CDR2 ANQGSEA. With 3 bases clipped from V and 4 bases from J, the junction kept 9 bases outside the gene matches.

The rearrangement uses TRBV27 and TRBJ1-6; D gene unclear. This CDR3 contains 15 residues. Trimming removed 4 bases from V and 8 bases from J, with 15 bases in between. Germline CDR1 is MNHEY and CDR2 is SMNVEV (reference sequence). CDR3 loop: CASSSRTAGHSPLHF. Written as DNA, the CDR3 is TGTGCCAGCAGTTCGCGGACCGCGGGCCATTCACCCCTCCACTTT.

CDR3 sequence (DNA): TGCGCCAGCAGCCACCGAGGGACAGACGGGGAGCTGTTTTTT. Its protein is CASSHRGTDGELFF. V usage is TRBV4-1 and J usage is TRBJ2-2; the match to TRBD1 covers 7 bases. This CDR3 has 14 residues. Germline CDR1 is MGHRA and CDR2 is YSYEKL. The V gene end was trimmed by 3 bases and the J gene end by 7 bases; junction bases not matched to a gene: 5.

The rearrangement joins TRBV6-1 to TRBJ1-2; D not certain. The CDR3 has 10 residues. Per germline, CDR1 MNHNS and CDR2 SASEGT. CDR3 sequence reads: CGTSPYGYTF. DNA for the CDR3: TGTGGCACTTCGCCGTATGGCTACACCTTC.

The rearrangement uses TRBV5-6 and TRBJ1-6, with a tentative D call TRBD1 (5 bases). The germline gives CDR1 SGHDT, CDR2 YYEEEE. The CDR3 consists of 14 residues. The V and J ends lost 3 bases and 7 bases respectively, with 11 bases between them. The CDR3 nucleotides read TGTGCCAGCAGCTCCCCAGGGCACAATTCACCCCTCCACTTT. Protein sequence: CASSSPGHNSPLHF.